The 7 T cell receptor beta chains below come from one sample, sequenced in a study of shared clonotypes between healthy human individuals. Using immunoSEQ multiplex PCR, the repertoire was profiled, and TCRdb retains in-frame clones only, with some absent. Here the sample spans around 990,000 clones, 60% to 80% being singletons. The sequenced material came from memory CD4+ T cells from PBMCs. Subset: CD45RA-negative fraction. The origin of the receptors is a man in his late teens or twenties in good health. Some clones in this sample may be carry-over from other donors' samples.

The chain is built from TRBV5-1 and TRBJ2-7, with TRBD1 matching over 10 bases. Germline trimming cut 2 bases from V and 5 bases from J; bases unmatched to any gene: 10. This CDR3 is built from 16 residues. Germline V CDR1 and CDR2: SGHRS, YFSETQ. The CDR3, as DNA: TGCGCCAGCAGCTTACCTGGCGGGACAGGGGTCCACGAGCAGTACTTC. Translating it yields CASSLPGGTGVHEQYF.

The chain uses TRBV12-5 and TRBJ1-2, with no clear D. CDR3 length: 13 residues. Per the germline V gene, CDR1 is LGHNT and CDR2 is FRNRAP. V gave up 5 bases and J gave up 2 bases, with 9 bases separating them. DNA for the CDR3: TGTGCTAGTGGTGTCACAGAGAACTATGGCTACACCTTC. This gives the protein CASGVTENYGYTF. The full variable domain, with the rest looked up from reference TRBV12-5 and TRBJ1-2, is DARVTQTPRHKVTEMGQEVTMRCQPILGHNTVFWYRQTMMQGLELLAYFRNRAPLDDSGMPKDRFSAEMPDATLATLKIQPSEPRDSAVYFCASGVTENYGYTFGSGTRLTVV.

Notes on this clone: Within the sample, other DNA sequences also encode this same CDR3. The V gene is TRBV7-9, the J gene TRBJ1-1; possible D gene TRBD1, 6 bases. V was trimmed by 3 bases and J by 3 bases, leaving 8 bases between them. This CDR3 region has 13 residues. Germline CDR1 reads SEHNR; CDR2 reads FQNEAQ (reference sequence). CDR3 region: CASSLEGDTEAFF. DNA for the CDR3: TGTGCCAGCAGCTTGGAGGGGGACACTGAAGCTTTCTTT.

This chain's CDR3 is CSVDRDKANYGYTF. The CDR3 region has the DNA TGCAGCGTGGACCGGGACAAGGCTAACTATGGCTACACCTTC. V is TRBV29-1 and J is TRBJ1-2, with D perhaps TRBD1 (6 bases). Germline V gene data show CDR1 as SQVTM and CDR2 as ANQGSEA. Deletions cut 6 bases from V and 0 bases from J, with 14 bases between. This CDR3 has 14 residues.

The sample holds one count of this clone. The chain combines TRBV9 with TRBJ2-5, with 7 positions matching TRBD2. Germline CDR1 and CDR2: SGDLS and YYNGEE. The CDR3 covers 15 residues. J was trimmed by 5 bases and V by 3 bases; bases with no gene match: 10. CDR3 region: CASSAGGSSLETQYF. Here the CDR3 DNA reads TGTGCCAGCAGCGCGGGCGGGAGTTCGTTGGAGACCCAGTACTTC.

CDR3 amino acids: CASSSYTTGDQPQHF. In DNA form, the CDR3 reads TGTGCCAGCAGTTCCTACACCACAGGGGATCAGCCCCAGCATTTT. The J gene is TRBJ1-5, the V gene TRBV27; TRBD1 aligns across 7 bases. The J segment lost 5 bases and the V segment lost 4 bases, leaving 8 bases of the junction unmatched. CDR1 MNHEY and CDR2 SMNVEV come from the germline V gene (reference sequence). The CDR3 is made up of 15 amino acids.

This chain uses TRBV7-5 with TRBJ2-3. TRBV7-5 is classified as a pseudogene. The CDR3 covers 20 residues. CDR3 loop: CVRSLAPGGTGSGGTDTQYF. The CDR3 DNA sequence: TGTGTCAGAAGCTTAGCGCCGGGTGGGACCGGGTCGGGCGGCACAGATACGCAGTATTTT.